This T cell receptor beta chain originates from a study of cytomegalovirus exposure and HLA in healthy donors (dated by TCRdb to the late 2010s). Regarding the complete study: The roughly 700 repertoires of the first cohort and the 120 validation repertoires were produced on the same platform, according to a later analysis. To predict cytomegalovirus infection status, the study brought together high-throughput TCR immunosequencing, statistical association of individual TCRs with disease status, and machine learning. The aim of the study was to test whether cataloging public T cell receptors could identify signatures of past pathogen exposure. Besides the first cohort of around 670 subjects, a separate validation cohort made up of about 120 different subjects was used. Paper-wide results and their limitations: According to the authors, the approach could potentially be generalized to other disease states and immunological phenotypes. The classifier was reported to diagnose cytomegalovirus status with high specificity and sensitivity in both the original and validation cohorts. Of the cluster scores, about 94% were above 0 in a later analysis, which found that TCRs clustered in the first cohort also tended to co-occur in the 130 or so validation repertoires. A total of roughly 160 TCR beta chains were listed by the study as associated with cytomegalovirus. A later analysis lacked HLA typing for the validation cohort, so it scored co-occurrence in that cohort across all 120 or so repertoires. In vitro tests confirmed that a few of the cytomegalovirus-associated TCR beta chains recognize cytomegalovirus antigens. Across donors, most TCR sequences were observed very rarely, whereas some public TCRs were present in many individuals.

Separate from the approximately 700-subject first cohort, the validation cohort of about 120 subjects was the group to which the donors belonged. V loses 3 bases at its end and J loses 2 bases; junction bases beyond the gene matches: 3. The germline V gene specifies SGHTA as CDR1 and FQGNSA as CDR2. The CDR3 holds 14 amino acids from the cysteine to the phenylalanine. The kept DNA is CDR3 alone, 42 bases in frame from the first base. As regards this clone: No antigen is known for it. Qualities for individual bases were not recorded, and no much larger clone is one base off.

The method was the immunoSEQ multiplex PCR assay. The original methods were these. A statistical classification framework was built to diagnose cytomegalovirus status from the catalog of TCR beta chain sequences. TCRdb provides this immuneACCESS table in a form limited to in-frame rearrangements. Some clones are lacking; in checked studies, under half of them reflect an unresolved V gene, and why the rest are absent is not known. The D gene and trimming were derived from the DNA, and the V and J assignments and clone size from that table. In this sample the table shows approximately 58,000 clones, about 91% of which occur a single time. About 2% of the sample is in the top ten clones.

The sample comprised PBMCs. The TCR sequence derives from a woman aged 25-40 years in good health and CMV-seronegative. The chain is made from TRBV7-2 and TRBJ2-5, and TRBD1 matches 7 of the central bases. The DNA sequence reads TGTGCCAGCAGCTTTGAGGGGGCTCAAGAGACCCAGTACTTC. This gives the protein CASSFEGAQETQYF.